This TCR beta chain appears in the sequencing data of a study of cytomegalovirus exposure and HLA in healthy donors. About the research overall: The same platform was used for the 130 or so validation repertoires as for the approximately 720 first-cohort repertoires, as reported in a later analysis. General observations from the study: According to a subsequent analysis, TCR clusters identified in the first cohort showed a tendency to co-occur across the 100 to 150 validation repertoires. Some TCR beta chains (approximately 180 of them) were listed as cytomegalovirus-associated.

CDR3 length: 15 residues. Germline values: CDR1 MDHEN, CDR2 SYDVKM. The V and J ends lost 5 bases and 2 bases respectively, with 13 bases between them. Method: immunoSEQ multiplex PCR; TCRdb's copy keeps in-frame clones and lacks some. This sample has under 200,000 clones, with roughly nine tenths found just once. Comment on this clone: Its target is unknown.

The sequence was collected from a man aged 18 to 30 in good health and CMV-seropositive. This chain connects TRBV28 to TRBJ1-5; D perhaps matches TRBD1 (6 bases). The source material was PBMCs. The chain's CDR3 is CASSVRGWGNQPQHF. The CDR3 DNA reads TGTGCCAGCAGTGTCAGGGGTTGGGGCAATCAGCCCCAGCATTTT.